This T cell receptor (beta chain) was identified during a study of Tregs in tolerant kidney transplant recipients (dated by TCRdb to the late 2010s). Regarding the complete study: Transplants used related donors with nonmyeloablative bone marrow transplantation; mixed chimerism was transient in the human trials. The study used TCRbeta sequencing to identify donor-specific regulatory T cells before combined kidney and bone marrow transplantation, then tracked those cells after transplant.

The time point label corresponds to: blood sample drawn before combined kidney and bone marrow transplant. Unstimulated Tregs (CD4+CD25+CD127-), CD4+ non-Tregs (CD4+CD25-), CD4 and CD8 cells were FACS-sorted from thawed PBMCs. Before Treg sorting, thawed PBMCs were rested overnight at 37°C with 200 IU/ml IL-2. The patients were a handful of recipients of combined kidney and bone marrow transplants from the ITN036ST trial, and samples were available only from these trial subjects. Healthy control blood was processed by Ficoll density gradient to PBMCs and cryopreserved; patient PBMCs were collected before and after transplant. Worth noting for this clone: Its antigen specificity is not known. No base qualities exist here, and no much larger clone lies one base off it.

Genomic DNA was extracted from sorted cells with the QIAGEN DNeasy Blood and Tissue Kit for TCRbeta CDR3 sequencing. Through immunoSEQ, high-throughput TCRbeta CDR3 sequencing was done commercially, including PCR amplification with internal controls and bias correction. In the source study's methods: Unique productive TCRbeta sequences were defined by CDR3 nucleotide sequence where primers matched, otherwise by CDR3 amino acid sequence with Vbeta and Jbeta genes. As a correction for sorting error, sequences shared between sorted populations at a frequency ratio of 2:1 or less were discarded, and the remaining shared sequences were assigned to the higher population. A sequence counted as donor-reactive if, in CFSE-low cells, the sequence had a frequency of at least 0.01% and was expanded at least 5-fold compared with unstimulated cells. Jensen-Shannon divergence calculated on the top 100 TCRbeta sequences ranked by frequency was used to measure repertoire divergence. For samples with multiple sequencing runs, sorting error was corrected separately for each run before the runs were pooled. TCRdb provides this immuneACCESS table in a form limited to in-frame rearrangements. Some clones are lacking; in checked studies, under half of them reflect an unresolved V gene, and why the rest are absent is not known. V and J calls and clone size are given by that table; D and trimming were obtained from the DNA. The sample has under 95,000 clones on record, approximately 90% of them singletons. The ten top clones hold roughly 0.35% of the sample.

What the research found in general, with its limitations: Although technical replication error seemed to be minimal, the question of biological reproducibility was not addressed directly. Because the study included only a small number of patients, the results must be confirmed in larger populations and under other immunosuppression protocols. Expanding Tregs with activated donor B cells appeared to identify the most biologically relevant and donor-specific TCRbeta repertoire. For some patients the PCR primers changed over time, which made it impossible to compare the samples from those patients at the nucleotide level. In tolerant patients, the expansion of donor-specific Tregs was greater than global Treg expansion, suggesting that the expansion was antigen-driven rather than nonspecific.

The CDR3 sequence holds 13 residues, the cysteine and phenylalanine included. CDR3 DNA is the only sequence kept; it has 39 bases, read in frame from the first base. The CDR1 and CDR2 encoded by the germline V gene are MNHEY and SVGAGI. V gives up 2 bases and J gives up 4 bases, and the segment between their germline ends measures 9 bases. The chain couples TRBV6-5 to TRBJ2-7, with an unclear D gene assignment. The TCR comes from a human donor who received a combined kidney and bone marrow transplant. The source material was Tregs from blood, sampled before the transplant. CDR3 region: CASSYRAGYEQYF. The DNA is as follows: TGTGCCAGCAGTTACAGAGCTGGTTACGAGCAGTACTTC.